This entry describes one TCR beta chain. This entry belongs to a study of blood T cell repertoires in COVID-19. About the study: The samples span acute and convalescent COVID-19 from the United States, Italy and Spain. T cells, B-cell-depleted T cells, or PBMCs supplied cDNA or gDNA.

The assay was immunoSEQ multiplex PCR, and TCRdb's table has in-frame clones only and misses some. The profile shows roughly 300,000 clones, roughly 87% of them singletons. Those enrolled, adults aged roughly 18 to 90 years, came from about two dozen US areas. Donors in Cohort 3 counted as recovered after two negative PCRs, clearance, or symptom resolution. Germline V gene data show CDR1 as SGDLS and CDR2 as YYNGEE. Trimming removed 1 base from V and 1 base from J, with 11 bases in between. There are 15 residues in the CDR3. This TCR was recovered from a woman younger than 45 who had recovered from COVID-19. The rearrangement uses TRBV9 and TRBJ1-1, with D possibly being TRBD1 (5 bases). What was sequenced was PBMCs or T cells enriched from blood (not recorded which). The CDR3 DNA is TGTGCCAGCAGCGTACGCCCAGGGCGGAACACTGAAGCTTTCTTT. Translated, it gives CASSVRPGRNTEAFF.